The source of this T cell receptor beta chain is a study of blood T cell repertoires in COVID-19 (dated by TCRdb to about 2020). Context from the whole study: Samples from collaborators originated in the United States, Italy and Spain and spanned both the acute and convalescent phases of COVID-19. The prospective study material was composed of cDNA or gDNA derived from T cells, B-cell-depleted T cells, or PBMCs. Deeply sampled blood TCRbeta repertoires from subjects exposed to, actively infected with, or recovered from COVID-19 were included in the dataset. The repertoires were released in a freely available public database intended as a resource for research on the immune response to SARS-CoV-2. Samples were obtained from the ongoing ImmuneRACE study (first 160 participants) and from 1,000 to 1,500 subjects provided by 6 global collaborators. Nearly every sample came with metadata listing a de-identified subject ID, COVID-19 status, age in years and sex. Where available, HLA class I and class II types were obtained from metadata supplied by the sample provider rather than from assay-based typing.

Each collaborating institution followed its own protocols to collect whole blood in K2EDTA tubes. For TCRbeta analysis, collaborators shipped samples in one of three forms: frozen whole blood, isolated PBMCs, or DNA extracted from either of those sample types. As concerns this clone: This receptor's antigen is unknown. Base qualities are not at hand, and no much larger clone is one base apart.

Trimming costs V 1 base and J 1 base, and their ends lie 13 bases apart. Counted from cysteine to phenylalanine, this CDR3 has 15 amino acids. The read is trimmed to its CDR3 DNA, 45 bases read in frame from base 1. CDR1 and CDR2, looked up from the germline V gene, are SQVTM and ANQGSEA. TCRbeta CDR3 regions were amplified from genomic DNA by means of the immunoSEQ Assay, a bias-controlled multiplex PCR. The original methods were these. Nucleated cell counts per sample were estimated from amplification of reference gene primers within the assay. To quantify the absolute abundance of each unique TCRbeta CDR3 rearrangement, sequence reads were collapsed and filtered. For each sample, productive Simpson clonality was calculated as the square root of Simpson's diversity index over productive rearrangements. TCRdb re-hosts the immuneACCESS table, in-frame sequences only. Its copies lack some clones; in the studies checked, an unresolved V gene accounts for under half of them, and the cause for the rest is not known. From that table come the V and J calls and clone size; the DNA was used to work out D and trimming. Present in this sample are a few hundred thousand clones, approximately 84% of which were seen just once. The top ten constitute roughly 2.4% of the sample.

Study-wide conclusions, independent of this receptor: The quantity of clinical and demographic metadata differed by source and by participant and was supplied without curation.

Input material: peripheral blood. The rearranged chain carries TRBV29-1 and TRBJ1-1; the D gene cannot be named for sure. This clonotype was sampled from a woman in her fifties or sixties with acute or convalescent COVID-19. CDR3 region: CSVEGRGGRNTEAFF. The DNA is TGCAGCGTTGAAGGACGGGGAGGGCGGAACACTGAAGCTTTCTTT.